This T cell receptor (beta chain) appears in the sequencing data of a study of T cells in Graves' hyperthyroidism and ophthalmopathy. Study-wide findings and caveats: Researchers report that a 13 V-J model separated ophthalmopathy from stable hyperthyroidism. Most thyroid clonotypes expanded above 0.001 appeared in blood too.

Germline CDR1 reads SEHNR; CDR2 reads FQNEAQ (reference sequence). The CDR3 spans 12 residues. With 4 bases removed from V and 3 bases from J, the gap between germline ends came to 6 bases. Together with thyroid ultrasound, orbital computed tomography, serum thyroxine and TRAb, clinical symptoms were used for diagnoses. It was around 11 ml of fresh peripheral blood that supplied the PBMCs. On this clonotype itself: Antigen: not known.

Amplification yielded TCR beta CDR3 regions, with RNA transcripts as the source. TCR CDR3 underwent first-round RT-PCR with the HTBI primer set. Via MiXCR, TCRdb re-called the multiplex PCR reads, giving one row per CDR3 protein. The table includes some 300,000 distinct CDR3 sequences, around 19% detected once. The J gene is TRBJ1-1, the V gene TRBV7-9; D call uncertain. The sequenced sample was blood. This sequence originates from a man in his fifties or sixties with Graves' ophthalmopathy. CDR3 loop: CASSSRDTEAFF. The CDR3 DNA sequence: TGTGCCAGCAGCTCCCGAGACACTGAAGCTTTCTTT. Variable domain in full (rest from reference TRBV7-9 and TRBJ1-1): DTGVSQNPRHKITKRGQNVTFRCDPISEHNRLYWYRQTLGQGPEFLTYFQNEAQLEKSRLLSDRFSAERPKGSFSTLEIQRTEQGDSAMYLCASSSRDTEAFFGQGTRLTVV.